This record looks at one T cell receptor beta chain sequence and its context. No antigen is known for it. Every patient had mismatch repair deficiency by PCR or immunohistochemistry. The TCR-sequenced patients were a few responders to pembrolizumab. This specimen comes from a study of PD-1 blockade in mismatch repair-deficient tumors. Study-level information: Patients had approximately 11 mismatch repair-deficient cancer types, all previously treated and progressing.

The repertoire was sequenced with immunoSEQ multiplex PCR; TCRdb's copy has only in-frame clones and lacks some. Of tens of thousands of clones in the sample, about four fifths were seen once. The V end lost 7 bases, the J end lost 2 bases, and 12 bases lay between the germline ends. The CDR3 covers 13 residues. Germline loops: CDR1 MNHEY, CDR2 SVGAGI. Notes on the study in general: Rapid post-treatment expansion, then contraction, generally preceding radiologic response, marked tumor-resident clones.

The sequence derives from an adult with mismatch repair-deficient cancer. Here the sequenced sample was peripheral blood, taken 44 weeks after starting pembrolizumab. The genes are TRBV6-5 and TRBJ2-7; no firm D call. CDR3 bases: TGTGCCAGCACGAGAGGACGGACCTACGAGCAGTACTTC. It specifies CASTRGRTYEQYF.